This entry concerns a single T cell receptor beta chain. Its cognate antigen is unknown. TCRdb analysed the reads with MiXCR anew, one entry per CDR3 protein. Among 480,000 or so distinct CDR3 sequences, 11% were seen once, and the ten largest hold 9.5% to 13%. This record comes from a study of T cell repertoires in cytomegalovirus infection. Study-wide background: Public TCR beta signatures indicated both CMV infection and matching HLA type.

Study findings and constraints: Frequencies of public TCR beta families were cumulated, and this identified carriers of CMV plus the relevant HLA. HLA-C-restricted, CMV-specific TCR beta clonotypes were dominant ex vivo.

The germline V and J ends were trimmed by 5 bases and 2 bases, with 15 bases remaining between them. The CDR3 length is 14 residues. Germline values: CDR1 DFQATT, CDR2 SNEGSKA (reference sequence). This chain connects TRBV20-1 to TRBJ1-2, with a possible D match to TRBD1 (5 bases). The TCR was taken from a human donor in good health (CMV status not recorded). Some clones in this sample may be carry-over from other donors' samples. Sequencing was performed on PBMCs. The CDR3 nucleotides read TGCAGTGCTCAACTATTGACAGTCAACTATGGCTACACCTTC. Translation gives CSAQLLTVNYGYTF.